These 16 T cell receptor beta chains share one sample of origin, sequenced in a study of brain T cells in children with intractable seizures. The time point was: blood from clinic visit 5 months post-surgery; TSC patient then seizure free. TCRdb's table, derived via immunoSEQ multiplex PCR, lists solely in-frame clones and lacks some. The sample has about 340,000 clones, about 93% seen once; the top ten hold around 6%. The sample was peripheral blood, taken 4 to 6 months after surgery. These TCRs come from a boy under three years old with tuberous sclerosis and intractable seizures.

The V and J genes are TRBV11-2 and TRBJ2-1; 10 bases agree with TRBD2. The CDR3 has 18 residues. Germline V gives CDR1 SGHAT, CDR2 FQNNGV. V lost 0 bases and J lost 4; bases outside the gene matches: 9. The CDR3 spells CASSLDLLASGSYNEQFF. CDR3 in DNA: TGTGCCAGCAGCTTAGATCTTTTGGCTAGCGGGAGTTACAATGAGCAGTTCTTC.

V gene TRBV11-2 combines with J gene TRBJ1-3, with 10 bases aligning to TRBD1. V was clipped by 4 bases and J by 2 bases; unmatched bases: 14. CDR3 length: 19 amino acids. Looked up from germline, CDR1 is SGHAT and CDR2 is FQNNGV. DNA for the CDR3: TGTGCCAGCAGCTGGGGGGGATTGAGGGACAGGGGAACTGGAAACACCATATATTTT. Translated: CASSWGGLRDRGTGNTIYF.

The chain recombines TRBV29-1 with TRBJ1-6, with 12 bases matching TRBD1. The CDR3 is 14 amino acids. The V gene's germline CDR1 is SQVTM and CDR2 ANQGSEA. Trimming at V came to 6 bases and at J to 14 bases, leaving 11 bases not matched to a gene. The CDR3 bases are TGCAGCGTAAAGAACGGGACAGGGGGCGCAACCCTCCACTTT. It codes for CSVKNGTGGATLHF.

DNA for the CDR3: TGTGCCAGCAGTGAATGGCGGAACACTGAAGCTTTCTTT. Residues: CASSEWRNTEAFF. This sequence joins TRBV25-1 and TRBJ1-1; D unclear. Germline CDR1 reads MGHDK; CDR2 reads SYGVNS. This CDR3 has 13 amino acids. Trimming left V 1 base short and J 1 base short, with 4 bases between.

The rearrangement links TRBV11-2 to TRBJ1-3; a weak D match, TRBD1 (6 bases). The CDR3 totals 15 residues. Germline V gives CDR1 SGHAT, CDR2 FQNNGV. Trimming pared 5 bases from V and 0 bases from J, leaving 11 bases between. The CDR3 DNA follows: TGTGCCAGCAGCCCCACAGGGTCCTCTGGAAACACCATATATTTT. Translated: CASSPTGSSGNTIYF.

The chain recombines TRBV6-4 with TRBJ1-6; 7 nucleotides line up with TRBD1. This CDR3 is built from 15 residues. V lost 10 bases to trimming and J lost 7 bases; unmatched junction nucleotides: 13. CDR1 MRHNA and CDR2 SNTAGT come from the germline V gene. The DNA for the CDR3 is TGTGCCACCGTTCTGACAGGGTTCCCGAATTCACCCCTCCACTTT. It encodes CATVLTGFPNSPLHF.

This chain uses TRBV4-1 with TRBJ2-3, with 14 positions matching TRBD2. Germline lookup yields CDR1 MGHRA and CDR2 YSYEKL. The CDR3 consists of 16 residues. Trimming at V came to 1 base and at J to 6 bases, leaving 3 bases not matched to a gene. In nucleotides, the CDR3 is TGCGCCAGCAGCCAAGTCGGGACTAGCGGGGGCGATACGCAGTATTTT. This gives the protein CASSQVGTSGGDTQYF.

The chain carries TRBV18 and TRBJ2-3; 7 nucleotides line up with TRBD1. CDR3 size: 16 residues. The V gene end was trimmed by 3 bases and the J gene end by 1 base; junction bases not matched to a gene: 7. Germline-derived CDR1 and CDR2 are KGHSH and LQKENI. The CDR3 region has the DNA TGTGCCAGCTCACCGGCCCGACAGGGTGGCACAGATACGCAGTATTTT. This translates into CASSPARQGGTDTQYF.

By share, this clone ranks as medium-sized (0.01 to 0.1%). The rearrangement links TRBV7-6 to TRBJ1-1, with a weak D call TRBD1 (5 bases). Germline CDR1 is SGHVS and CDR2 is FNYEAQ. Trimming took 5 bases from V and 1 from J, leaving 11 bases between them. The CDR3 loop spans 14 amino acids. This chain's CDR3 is CASSPGAGNTEAFF. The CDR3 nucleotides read TGTGCCAGCAGCCCCGGGGCAGGGAACACTGAAGCTTTCTTT.

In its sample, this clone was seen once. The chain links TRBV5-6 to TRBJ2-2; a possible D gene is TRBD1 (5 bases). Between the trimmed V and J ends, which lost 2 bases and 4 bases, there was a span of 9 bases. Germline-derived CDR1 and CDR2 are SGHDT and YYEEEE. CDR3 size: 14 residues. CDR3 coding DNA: TGTGCCAGCAGCTTCGGACAACTCACCGGGGAGCTGTTTTTT. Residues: CASSFGQLTGELFF.

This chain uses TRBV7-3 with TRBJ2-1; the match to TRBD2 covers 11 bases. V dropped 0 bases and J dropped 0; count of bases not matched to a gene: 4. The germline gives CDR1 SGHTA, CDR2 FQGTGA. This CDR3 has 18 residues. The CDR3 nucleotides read TGTGCCAGCAGCTTAACGGGACTAGCGGAAAGCTCCTACAATGAGCAGTTCTTC. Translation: CASSLTGLAESSYNEQFF.

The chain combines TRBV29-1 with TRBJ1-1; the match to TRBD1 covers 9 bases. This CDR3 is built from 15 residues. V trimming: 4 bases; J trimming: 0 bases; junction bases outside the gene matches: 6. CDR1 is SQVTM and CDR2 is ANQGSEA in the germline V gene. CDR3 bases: TGCAGCGTTGGGACAGGGGTAAGAGTGAACACTGAAGCTTTCTTT. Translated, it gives CSVGTGVRVNTEAFF. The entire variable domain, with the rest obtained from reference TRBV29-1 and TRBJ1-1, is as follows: SAVISQKPSRDICQRGTSLTIQCQVDSQVTMMFWYRQQPGQSLTLIATANQGSEATYESGFVIDKFPISRPNLTFSTLTVSNMSPEDSSIYLCSVGTGVRVNTEAFFGQGTRLTVV.

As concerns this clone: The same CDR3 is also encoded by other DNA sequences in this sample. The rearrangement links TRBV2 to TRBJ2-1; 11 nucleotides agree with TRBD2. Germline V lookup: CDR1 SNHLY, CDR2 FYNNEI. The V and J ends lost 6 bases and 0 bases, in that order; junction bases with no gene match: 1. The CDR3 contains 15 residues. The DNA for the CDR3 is TGTGCCAGCAGAACTAGCGGGAGCTCCTACAATGAGCAGTTCTTC. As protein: CASRTSGSSYNEQFF.

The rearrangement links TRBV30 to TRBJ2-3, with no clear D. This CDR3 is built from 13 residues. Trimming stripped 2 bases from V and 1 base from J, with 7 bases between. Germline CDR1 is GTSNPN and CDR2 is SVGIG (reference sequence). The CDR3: CAWSQMGTDTQYF. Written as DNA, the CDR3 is TGTGCCTGGAGTCAAATGGGCACAGATACGCAGTATTTT.

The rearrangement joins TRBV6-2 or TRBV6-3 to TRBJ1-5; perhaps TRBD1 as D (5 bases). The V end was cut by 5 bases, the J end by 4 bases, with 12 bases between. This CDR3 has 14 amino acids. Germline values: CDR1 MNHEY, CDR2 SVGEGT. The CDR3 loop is CASSRGTVNQPQHF. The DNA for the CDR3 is TGTGCCAGCAGTCGAGGGACGGTTAATCAGCCCCAGCATTTT.

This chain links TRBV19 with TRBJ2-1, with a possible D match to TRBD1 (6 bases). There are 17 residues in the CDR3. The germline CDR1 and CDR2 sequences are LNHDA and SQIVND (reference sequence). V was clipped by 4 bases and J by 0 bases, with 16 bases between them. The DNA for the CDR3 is TGTGCCAGTAGTACGGACAGCCTGAGGAGCTCCTACAATGAGCAGTTCTTC. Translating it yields CASSTDSLRSSYNEQFF. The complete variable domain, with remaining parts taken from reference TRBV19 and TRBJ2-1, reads DGGITQSPKYLFRKEGQNVTLSCEQNLNHDAMYWYRQDPGQGLRLIYYSQIVNDFQKGDIAEGYSVSREKKESFPLTVTSAQKNPTAFYLCASSTDSLRSSYNEQFFGPGTRLTVL.